The clone carrying this T cell receptor beta chain was seen a few times. Repertoires were generated with immunoSEQ multiplex PCR, while TCRdb's copy carries only in-frame clones and drops some. The sample has tens of thousands of clones, 87% seen once. There are 16 residues in the CDR3. Trimming cost V 6 bases and J 3 bases; bases outside gene matches: 5. Germline V gene sequence: CDR1 MNHEY, CDR2 SMNVEV (reference sequence). The sample comes from a study of OX40 agonist ivuxolimab in advanced cancers. The origin of this receptor is an adult with an advanced solid tumor such as melanoma, head and neck, liver or kidney cancer. The rearrangement uses TRBV27 and TRBJ2-2; TRBD1 agrees at 12 bases. Specimen: CD4+ or CD8+ T cells sorted from blood, collected in a trial of the OX40 agonist ivuxolimab. CDR3 in DNA: TGTGCCAGCAGATCCGGGACAGGGGGCTACACCGGGGAGCTGTTTTTT. Translation: CASRSGTGGYTGELFF.